This T cell receptor (beta chain) was documented in a study of blood T cell repertoires in COVID-19. Study as a whole: Samples came from the United States, Italy and Spain, spanning acute and convalescent COVID-19. PBMCs, B-cell-depleted T cells, or T cells provided the cDNA or gDNA that made up the material.

The CDR3 covers 15 residues. J gave up 1 base and V 5 bases, and 5 bases lay outside the gene matches. Germline V gives CDR1 SGHAT, CDR2 FQNNGV. As handled by the study authors: Estimation of nucleated cell counts relied on the amplification of reference gene primers. Sequencing was performed with immunoSEQ multiplex PCR; in TCRdb, only in-frame clones are kept and a portion is missing. The DNA gave D and trimming, while V, J and clone size come from that table. Among more than 100,000 clones listed, around 82% were seen once. The receptor comes from a man aged 60 to 69 with acute or convalescent COVID-19. The gene calls are TRBV11-2 and TRBJ2-3; 8 bases align to TRBD2. The sequencing input was peripheral blood. The CDR3 DNA follows: TGTGCCAGCAGCCCGGGGACTAGGGGCACAGATACGCAGTATTTT. Residues: CASSPGTRGTDTQYF.